This T cell receptor beta chain stems from a study of T cell clonality in common variable immunodeficiency. To note about this clone: Read sequence stops 3 residues before the CDR3 end, and the germline J gene provides the missing end.

CDR3 size: 15 residues. The J segment lost 2 bases and the V segment lost 5 bases, leaving 8 bases of the junction unmatched. CDR1 SGHTS and CDR2 YDEGEE come from the germline V gene. This table comes from immunoSEQ multiplex PCR, and its TCRdb copy is limited to in-frame clones, with some not included. The sample holds tens of thousands of clones, and no clone turns up only once. Each donor provided roughly 5 to 8 ml of heparinized whole blood. The sample taken for sequencing was peripheral blood mononuclear cells. The receptor was derived from a person between 18 and 75 years old in good health. The rearrangement uses TRBV5-8 and TRBJ1-2; 8 bases agree with TRBD1. The CDR3: CASSPGGWRNYGYTF. The part of the CDR3 DNA that was read is TGTGCCAGCAGTCCAGGGGGCTGGCGAAACTATGGC.